This TCR beta chain was recorded in a study of CD8 T cells in Susac syndrome. When the RNA was reverse transcribed, random hexamers were used with an input of roughly 0.45 to 1 ug. The TCR beta CDR3 was amplified by immunoSEQ multiplex PCR across 54 Vbeta, 13 Jbeta. TCRdb processed the immunoSEQ multiplex PCR reads anew with MiXCR; each CDR3 protein has one entry. The sample has 60,000 to 75,000 distinct CDR3 sequences; 95% are singletons. In germline, CDR1 is SQVTM, CDR2 ANQGSEA. The length of the CDR3 is 10 residues. With 4 bases removed from V and 7 bases from J, the gap between germline ends came to 7 bases. The study sequenced TCR beta in blood CD8+ and CD4+ T cells. The study used healthy donors as controls matched for age and sex. The authors negatively isolated CD8+ and CD4+ T cells and FACS-enriched TEMRA cells. This clonotype was detected once.

The sequenced material came from CD8+ T cells from PBMCs. The receptor's source is a human donor in good health. V is TRBV29-1 and J is TRBJ1-1; D gene uncertain. The CDR3 loop reads CSVVWGEAFF. The CDR3 DNA reads as TGCAGCGTTGTGTGGGGTGAAGCTTTCTTT.